This passage covers 11 T cell receptor beta chains from one sample sequenced in a study of cytomegalovirus exposure and HLA in healthy donors. The study ran its PCR with 60 Vbeta and 13 Jbeta primers. This table comes from immunoSEQ multiplex PCR, and its TCRdb copy is limited to in-frame clones, with some not included. This sample yields 55,000 to 75,000 clones, of which 62% are seen a single time; roughly 3.1% belongs to the top ten. The specimen was PBMCs. The source is a man aged 30 to 39 in good health and CMV-seronegative.

The chain recombines TRBV7-7 with TRBJ2-1; D remains ambiguous. Germline CDR1 and CDR2: SSHAT and FNYEAQ (reference sequence). With 1 base removed from V and 0 bases from J, the gap between germline ends came to 10 bases. This CDR3 is built from 16 residues. CDR3 sequence (DNA): TGTGCCAGCAGCTTAGGGCCAGCGAGCTCCTACAATGAGCAGTTCTTC. Amino acid sequence: CASSLGPASSYNEQFF.

This clone has more than one count but fewer than ten. The rearrangement joins TRBV10-3 to TRBJ2-1; 10 nucleotides line up with TRBD1. The CDR3 has 13 residues. V lost 1 base and J lost 10; bases outside the gene matches: 1. The V gene's germline CDR1 is ENHRY and CDR2 SYGVKD. CDR3 sequence (DNA): TGTGCCATCAGTGAGTTGGACAGGGGGGAGCAGTTCTTC. Protein: CAISELDRGEQFF.

In its sample, this clone was seen a few times. The rearrangement links TRBV2 to TRBJ1-6; perhaps TRBD1 as D (6 bases). Germline V gene lookup returns CDR1 SNHLY and CDR2 FYNNEI. CDR3 length: 14 amino acids. V was trimmed by 4 bases and J by 10 bases, leaving 14 bases between them. The CDR3, as DNA: TGTGCCAGCAGTGCCAGGGGTTGGGAATCACCCCTCCACTTT. Amino acid sequence: CASSARGWESPLHF. The whole variable domain, filled in from reference TRBV2 and TRBJ1-6, reads EPEVTQTPSHQVTQMGQEVILRCVPISNHLYFYWYRQILGQKVEFLVSFYNNEISEKSEIFDDQFSVERPDGSNFTLKIRSTKLEDSAMYFCASSARGWESPLHFGNGTRLTVT.

This clone was counted between two and nine times. The chain combines TRBV6-1 with TRBJ2-7, with TRBD1 identical over 7 bases. Germline V CDR1 and CDR2: MNHNS, SASEGT. This CDR3 comprises 14 residues. Trimming took 9 bases from V and 2 from J; bases not matched to a gene: 10. The CDR3 region is CASLQGWTPYEQYF. The CDR3 coding sequence is TGTGCCAGTCTACAGGGGTGGACCCCCTACGAGCAGTACTTC.

This clone came up a few times. The V call is TRBV14, the J call TRBJ1-1; 11 bases align to TRBD1. Per germline, CDR1 SGHDN and CDR2 FVKESK. With 4 bases clipped from V and 5 bases from J, the junction kept 3 bases outside the gene matches. This CDR3 contains 14 residues. This CDR3 is CASSRDRGWTEAFF. CDR3 nucleotides: TGTGCCAGCAGCCGGGACAGGGGGTGGACTGAAGCTTTCTTT.

The genes are TRBV6-5 and TRBJ1-1, with TRBD1 as a possible D gene (5 bases). The CDR3 runs 14 residues. Germline loops: CDR1 MNHEY, CDR2 SVGAGI. Trimming shortened V by 2 bases and J by 7 bases, and 14 bases separated the two germline ends. The CDR3 nucleotides read TGTGCCAGCAGTTACGCGGGGGGAGCAATTGAAGCTTTCTTT. Its translation is CASSYAGGAIEAFF.

The chain employs TRBV27 and TRBJ1-5; 8 positions agree with TRBD1. The CDR3 is 13 residues long. Trimming took 11 bases from V and 8 from J; bases not matched to a gene: 11. The V gene's germline CDR1 is MNHEY and CDR2 SMNVEV (reference sequence). The CDR3 loop is CAAGDRPIKPQHF. In DNA, the CDR3 is TGTGCCGCTGGGGACAGGCCAATCAAGCCCCAGCATTTT.

This clone appeared a single time. The genes are TRBV1 and TRBJ1-1. TRBV1 is tagged as a pseudogene. This CDR3 has 16 residues. Here the CDR3 DNA reads TGCACCAGCAGCCAATCTCTAGGGAGGTTAGACACTGAAGCTTTCTTT. Amino acid sequence: CTSSQSLGRLDTEAFF.

This clone appeared a few times. The chain couples TRBV6-6 to TRBJ2-1; 10 bases match TRBD2. V gave up 0 bases and J gave up 6 bases; unmatched junction bases: 2. There are 15 residues in the CDR3. The V gene's germline CDR1 is MNHNY and CDR2 SVGAGI (reference sequence). The DNA of the CDR3 is TGTGCCAGCAGTTACTCGTCTAGCGGGGGCAATGAGCAGTTCTTC. The encoded protein is CASSYSSSGGNEQFF.

The J gene is TRBJ2-7, the V gene TRBV5-1; 13 nucleotides align to TRBD2. CDR3 length: 16 amino acids. Trimming at V came to 0 bases and at J to 3 bases, leaving 3 bases not matched to a gene. From germline, CDR1 is SGHRS and CDR2 YFSETQ. The CDR3 reads CASSLAGTSGIYEQYF. The DNA of the CDR3 is TGCGCCAGCAGCTTGGCCGGGACTAGCGGGATCTACGAGCAGTACTTC. The entire variable domain, with the rest obtained from reference TRBV5-1 and TRBJ2-7, is as follows: KAGVTQTPRYLIKTRGQQVTLSCSPISGHRSVSWYQQTPGQGLQFLFEYFSETQRNKGNFPGRFSGRQFSNSRSEMNVSTLELGDSALYLCASSLAGTSGIYEQYFGPGTRLTVT.

The chain couples TRBV5-1 to TRBJ2-2; 7 nucleotides match TRBD1. Germline values: CDR1 SGHRS, CDR2 YFSETQ. The CDR3 runs 14 residues. With 7 bases clipped from V and 3 bases from J, the junction kept 6 bases outside the gene matches. The CDR3 DNA is TGCGCCAGCCTGGACAGGTCGGACACCGGGGAGCTGTTTTTT. Its protein is CASLDRSDTGELFF.